This section outlines one T cell receptor beta chain sequence together with its context. The source of the sample is a study of blood T cell repertoires in COVID-19. Germline V gene sequence: CDR1 SGHRS, CDR2 YFSETQ. The length of the CDR3 is 15 residues. V lost 4 bases to trimming and J lost 2 bases, with 16 bases between them. Only in-frame clones appear in the TCRdb table, and some are missing; sequencing was by immunoSEQ multiplex PCR. This sample has tens of thousands of clones, with around 87% found just once. The chain carries TRBV5-1 and TRBJ2-7; possible D gene TRBD2, 5 bases. Sequenced input: PBMCs or T cells enriched from blood (not recorded which). The source of this sequence is a woman between 45 and 65 years old who had recovered from COVID-19. The DNA for the CDR3 is TGCGCCAGCAGCACCGACGGACTGGCCACCTACGAGCAGTACTTC. Its protein product is CASSTDGLATYEQYF.